The next 9 T cell receptor beta chains were all read from a single sample in a study of PD-1 blockade in mismatch repair-deficient tumors. These receptors are not linked to any known antigen. Data came from immunoSEQ multiplex PCR; TCRdb stores just in-frame clones and leaves some out. The sample yields about 9,500 clones, around nine tenths seen once. This sample's time point: roughly 10-day in vitro stimulation with candidate neoantigen peptide 3. Sequences were derived from cells cultured in vitro, sampled from a patient treated with pembrolizumab. The receptors were gathered from an adult with mismatch repair-deficient cancer.

The V gene is TRBV5-1, the J gene TRBJ2-3, with 8 positions matching TRBD2. The germline V gene encodes CDR1 SGHRS and CDR2 YFSETQ. The CDR3 has 16 amino acids. Losses at the gene ends were 0 bases for V and 2 bases for J; bases not matched to a gene: 5. CDR3 DNA sequence: TGCGCCAGCAGCTTGGGAGGCGGGAGGACCACAGATACGCAGTATTTT. It codes for CASSLGGGRTTDTQYF.

The chain has TRBV7-9 and TRBJ1-2, with TRBD1 identical over 7 bases. The CDR3 spans 14 residues. V was clipped by 5 bases and J by 0 bases; unmatched bases: 3. The germline CDR1 and CDR2 sequences are SEHNR and FQNEAQ (reference sequence). CDR3 residues: CASSVQGTNYGYTF. The CDR3 DNA reads TGTGCCAGCAGCGTACAGGGGACTAACTATGGCTACACCTTC.

The gene calls are TRBV30 and TRBJ2-5; tentative D call: TRBD2 (6 bases). This CDR3 is built from 12 residues. V dropped 4 bases and J dropped 2 bases, with 8 bases sitting between them. Germline V gives CDR1 GTSNPN, CDR2 SVGIG (reference sequence). The CDR3 is CAWTGGQETQYF. For the CDR3, the DNA is TGTGCCTGGACCGGGGGACAAGAGACCCAGTACTTC.

The rearrangement links TRBV30 to TRBJ1-5, with a weak D call TRBD1 (5 bases). This CDR3 contains 16 residues. The germline gives CDR1 GTSNPN, CDR2 SVGIG (reference sequence). Trimming took off 2 bases at V and 5 bases at J, with 19 bases between the two ends. In DNA form, the CDR3 reads TGTGCCTGGAGTCCTCGTTCGGGGGAGCTCCATCAGCCCCAGCATTTT. Its protein product is CAWSPRSGELHQPQHF.

This rearrangement joins TRBV5-1 to TRBJ2-1, with 8 bases that match TRBD1. The CDR3 runs 15 residues. J lost 8 bases, V lost 0 bases, and 7 bases had no gene match. Germline V gives CDR1 SGHRS, CDR2 YFSETQ. The DNA of the CDR3 is TGCGCCAGCAGCTTGGTTAGGGTACAGGGGGATGAGCAGTTCTTC. Translating it yields CASSLVRVQGDEQFF.

The chain combines TRBV18 with TRBJ2-1, with D perhaps being TRBD1 or TRBD2 (5 bases each). V was clipped by 3 bases and J by 4 bases, with 13 bases between them. The CDR3 spans 15 residues. The germline V gene has CDR1 KGHSH and CDR2 LQKENI. This chain's CDR3 is CASSPREGVYNEQFF. The CDR3 DNA reads TGTGCCAGCTCACCCCGGGAAGGGGTTTACAATGAGCAGTTCTTC.

V is TRBV6-1 and J is TRBJ1-5; D uncertain. V was trimmed by 1 base and J by 0 bases, leaving 10 bases between them. In germline, CDR1 is MNHNS, CDR2 SASEGT. This CDR3 region has 16 residues. The CDR3 spells CASSEGFGISNQPQHF. CDR3 nucleotide sequence: TGTGCCAGCAGTGAAGGGTTCGGGATTAGCAATCAGCCCCAGCATTTT.

This sequence joins TRBV18 and TRBJ2-6; unclear D gene. Germline CDR1 is KGHSH and CDR2 is LQKENI. Trimming pared 2 bases from V and 4 bases from J, leaving 6 bases between. There are 14 residues in the CDR3. Here the CDR3 DNA reads TGTGCCAGCTCACCAGGGGTCGGGGCCAACGTCCTGACTTTC. Translating it yields CASSPGVGANVLTF.

The chain carries TRBV28 and TRBJ2-3; D uncertain. The CDR3 totals 11 residues. Trimming took off 3 bases at V and 5 bases at J, with 3 bases between the two ends. The germline CDR1 and CDR2 sequences are MDHEN and SYDVKM. The CDR3 is CASSFRDTQYF. In DNA, the CDR3 is TGTGCCAGCAGTTTCCGAGATACGCAGTATTTT.